This T cell receptor (beta chain) is drawn from a study of kidney transplant recipient with SARS-CoV-2 infection. Trimming stripped 6 bases from V and 0 bases from J, with 12 bases between. The CDR3 totals 14 residues. This clonotype was picked up many times. TCRdb ran MiXCR on the reads and lists one entry per CDR3 protein. This sample yields 200,000 to 250,000 distinct CDR3 sequences, of which more than 25% are seen a single time; nearly 7.5% belongs to the top ten. The sequences come from a blood sample, collected at baseline and between days 110 and 120 from a kidney transplant recipient. This clonotype was obtained from a male patient aged 25-45 years who had COVID-19 and was a kidney transplant recipient. Some T cells may possibly be graft donor cells. V usage is TRBV12-3 or TRBV12-4 and J usage is TRBJ2-7; D is perhaps TRBD1 (6 bases). The DNA of the CDR3 is TGTGCCAGCAGCCCAGGACAGAGCTCCTACGAGCAGTACTTC. The encoded protein is CASSPGQSSYEQYF.